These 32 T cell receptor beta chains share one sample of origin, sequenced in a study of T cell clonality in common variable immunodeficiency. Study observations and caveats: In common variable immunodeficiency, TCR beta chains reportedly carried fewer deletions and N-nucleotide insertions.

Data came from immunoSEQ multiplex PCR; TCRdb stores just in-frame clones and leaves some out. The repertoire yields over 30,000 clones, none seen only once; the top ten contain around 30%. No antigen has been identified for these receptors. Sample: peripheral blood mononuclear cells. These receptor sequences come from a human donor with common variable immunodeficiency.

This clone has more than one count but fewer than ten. The CDR3 spells CASSLREEADTQYF. Incomplete CDR3 DNA: TGTGCCAGTAGTTTGCGGGAGGAGGCAGATACG. This chain links TRBV19 with TRBJ2-3, with 8 bases identical to TRBD2. The read ends 3 residues before the CDR3 terminus; that terminus is restored from the germline J gene. V lost 5 bases to trimming and J lost 4 bases; unmatched junction nucleotides: 5. Per the germline V gene, CDR1 is LNHDA and CDR2 is SQIVND (reference sequence). This CDR3 has 14 amino acids.

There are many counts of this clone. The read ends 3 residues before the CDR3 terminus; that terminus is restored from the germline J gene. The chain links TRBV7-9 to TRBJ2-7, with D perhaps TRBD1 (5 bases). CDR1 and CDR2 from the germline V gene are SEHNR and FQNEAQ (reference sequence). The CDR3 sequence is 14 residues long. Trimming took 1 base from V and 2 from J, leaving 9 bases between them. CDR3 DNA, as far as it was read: TGTGCCAGCAGCTTAGGGGGCAGTGCCTACGAG. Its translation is CASSLGGSAYE. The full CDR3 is CASSLGGSAYEQYF.

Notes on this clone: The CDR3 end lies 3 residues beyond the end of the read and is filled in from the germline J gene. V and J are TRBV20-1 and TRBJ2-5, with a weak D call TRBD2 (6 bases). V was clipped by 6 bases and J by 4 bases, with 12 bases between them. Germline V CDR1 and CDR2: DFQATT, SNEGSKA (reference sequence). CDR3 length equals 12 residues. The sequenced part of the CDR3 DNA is TGCAGTGCCCGGAGGGCCCTAGAGACC. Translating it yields CSARRALET. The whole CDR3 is CSARRALETQYF.

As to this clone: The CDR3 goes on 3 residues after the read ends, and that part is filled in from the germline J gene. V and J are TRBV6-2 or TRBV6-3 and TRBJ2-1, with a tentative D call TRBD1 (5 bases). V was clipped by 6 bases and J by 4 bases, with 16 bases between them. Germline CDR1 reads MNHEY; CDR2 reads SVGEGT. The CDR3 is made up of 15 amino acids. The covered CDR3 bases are TGTGCCAGCAGGTTCTTCCAGGGTCCGTACAATGAG. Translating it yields CASRFFQGPYNE. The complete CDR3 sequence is CASRFFQGPYNEQFF.

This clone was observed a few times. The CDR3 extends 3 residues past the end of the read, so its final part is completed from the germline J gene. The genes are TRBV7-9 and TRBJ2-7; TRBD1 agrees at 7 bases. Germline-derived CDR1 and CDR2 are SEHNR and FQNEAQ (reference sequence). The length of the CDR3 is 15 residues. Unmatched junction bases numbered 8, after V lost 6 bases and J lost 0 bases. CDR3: CASSSGTEVSYEQYF. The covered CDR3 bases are TGTGCCAGCAGTTCCGGGACAGAAGTCTCCTACGAG. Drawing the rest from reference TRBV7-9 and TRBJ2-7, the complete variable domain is DTGVSQNPRHKITKRGQNVTFRCDPISEHNRLYWYRQTLGQGPEFLTYFQNEAQLEKSRLLSDRFSAERPKGSFSTLEIQRTEQGDSAMYLCASSSGTEVSYEQYFGPGTRLTVT.

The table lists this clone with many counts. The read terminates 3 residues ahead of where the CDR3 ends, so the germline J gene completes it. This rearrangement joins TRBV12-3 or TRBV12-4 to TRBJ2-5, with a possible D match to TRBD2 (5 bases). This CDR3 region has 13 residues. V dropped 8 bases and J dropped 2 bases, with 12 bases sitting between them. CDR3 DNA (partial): TGTGCCAGCGGGATCCCGGGGCAAGAGACC. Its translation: CASGIPGQET. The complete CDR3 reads CASGIPGQETQYF.

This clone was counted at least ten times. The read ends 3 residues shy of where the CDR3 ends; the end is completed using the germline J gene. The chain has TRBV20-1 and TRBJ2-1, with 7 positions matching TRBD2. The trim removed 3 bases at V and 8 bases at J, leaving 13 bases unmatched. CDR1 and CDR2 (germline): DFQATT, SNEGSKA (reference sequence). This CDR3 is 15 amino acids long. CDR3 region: CSASYRRLAYDEQFF. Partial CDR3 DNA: TGCAGTGCTAGCTATAGGAGACTAGCATATGATGAG.

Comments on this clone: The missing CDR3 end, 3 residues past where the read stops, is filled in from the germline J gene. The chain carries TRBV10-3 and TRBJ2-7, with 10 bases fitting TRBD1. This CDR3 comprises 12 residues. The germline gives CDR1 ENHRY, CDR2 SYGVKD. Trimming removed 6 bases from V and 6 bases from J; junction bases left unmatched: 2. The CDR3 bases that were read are TGTGCCATCAGCCGGACAGGGGGCGAG. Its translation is CAISRTGGE. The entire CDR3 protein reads CAISRTGGEQYF.

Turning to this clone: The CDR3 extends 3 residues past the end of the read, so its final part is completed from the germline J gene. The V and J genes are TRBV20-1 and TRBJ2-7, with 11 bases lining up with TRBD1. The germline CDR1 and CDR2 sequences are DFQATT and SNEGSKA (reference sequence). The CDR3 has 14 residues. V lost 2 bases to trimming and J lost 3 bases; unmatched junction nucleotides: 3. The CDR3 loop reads CSARPGTGGYEQYF. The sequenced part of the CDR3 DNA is TGCAGTGCTAGACCCGGGACAGGGGGCTACGAG.

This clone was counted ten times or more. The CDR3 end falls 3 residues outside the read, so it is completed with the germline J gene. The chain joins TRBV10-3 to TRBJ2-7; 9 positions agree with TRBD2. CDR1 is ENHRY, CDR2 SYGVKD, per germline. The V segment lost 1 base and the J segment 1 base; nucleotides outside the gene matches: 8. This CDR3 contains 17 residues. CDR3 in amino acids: CAISEFPSREGSYEQYF. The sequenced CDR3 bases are TGTGCCATCAGTGAGTTCCCGTCGCGGGAGGGATCCTACGAG.

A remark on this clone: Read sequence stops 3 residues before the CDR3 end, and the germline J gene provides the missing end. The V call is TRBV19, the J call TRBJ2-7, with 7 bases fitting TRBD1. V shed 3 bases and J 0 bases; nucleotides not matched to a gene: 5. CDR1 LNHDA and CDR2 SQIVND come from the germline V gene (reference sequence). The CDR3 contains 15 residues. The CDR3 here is CASSIARQGSYEQYF. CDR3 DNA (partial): TGTGCCAGTAGTATTGCCCGACAGGGCTCCTACGAG.

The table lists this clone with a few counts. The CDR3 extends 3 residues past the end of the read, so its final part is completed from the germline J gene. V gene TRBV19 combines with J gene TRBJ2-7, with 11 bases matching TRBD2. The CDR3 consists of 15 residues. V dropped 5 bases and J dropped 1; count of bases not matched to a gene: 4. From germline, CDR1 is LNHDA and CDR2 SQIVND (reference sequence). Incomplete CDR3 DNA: TGTGCCAGTAGTCCTTGGACTAGCGGGTCCTACGAG. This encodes CASSPWTSGSYE. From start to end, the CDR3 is CASSPWTSGSYEQYF.

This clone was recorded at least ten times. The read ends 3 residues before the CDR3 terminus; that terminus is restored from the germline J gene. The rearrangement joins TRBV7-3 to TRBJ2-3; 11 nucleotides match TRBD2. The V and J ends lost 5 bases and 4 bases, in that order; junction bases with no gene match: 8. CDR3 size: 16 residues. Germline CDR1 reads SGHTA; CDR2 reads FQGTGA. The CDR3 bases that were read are TGTGCCAGCAGCCCTTCTAGCGGGAGGAATCCAGATACG. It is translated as CASSPSSGRNPDT. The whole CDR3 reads CASSPSSGRNPDTQYF.

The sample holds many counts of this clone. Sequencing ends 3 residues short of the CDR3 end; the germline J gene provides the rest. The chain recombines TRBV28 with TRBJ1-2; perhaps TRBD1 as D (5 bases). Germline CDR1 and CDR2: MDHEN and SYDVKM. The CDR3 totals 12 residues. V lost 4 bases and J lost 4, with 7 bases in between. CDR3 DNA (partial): TGTGCCAGCAGTTGGGGGGGCTATGGC. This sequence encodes CASSWGGYG. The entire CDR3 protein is CASSWGGYGYTF.

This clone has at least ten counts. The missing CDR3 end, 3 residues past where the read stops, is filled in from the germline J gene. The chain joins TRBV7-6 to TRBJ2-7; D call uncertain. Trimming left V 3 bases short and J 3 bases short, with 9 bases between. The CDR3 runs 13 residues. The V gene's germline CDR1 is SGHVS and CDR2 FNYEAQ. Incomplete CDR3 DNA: TGTGCCAGCAGCTTCGCAGAAATCTACGAG. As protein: CASSFAEIYE. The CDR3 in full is CASSFAEIYEQYF. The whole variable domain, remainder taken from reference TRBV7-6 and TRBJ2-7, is GAGVSQSPRYKVTKRGQDVALRCDPISGHVSLYWYRQALGQGPEFLTYFNYEAQQDKSGLPNDRFSAERPEGSISTLTIQRTEQRDSAMYRCASSFAEIYEQYFGPGTRLTVT.

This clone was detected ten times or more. The part of the CDR3 DNA that was read is TGTGCCAGTGGACTAGCGGGGGACTACGAG. Translating gives CASGLAGDYE. The whole CDR3 sequence reads CASGLAGDYEQYF. This sequence joins TRBV7-3 and TRBJ2-7, with 13 bases matching TRBD2. The read comes to an end 3 residues before the CDR3 does, leaving the germline J gene to fill in the end. Unmatched junction bases numbered 2, after V lost 9 bases and J lost 3 bases. The CDR3 contains 13 residues. Germline V gene data show CDR1 as SGHTA and CDR2 as FQGTGA.

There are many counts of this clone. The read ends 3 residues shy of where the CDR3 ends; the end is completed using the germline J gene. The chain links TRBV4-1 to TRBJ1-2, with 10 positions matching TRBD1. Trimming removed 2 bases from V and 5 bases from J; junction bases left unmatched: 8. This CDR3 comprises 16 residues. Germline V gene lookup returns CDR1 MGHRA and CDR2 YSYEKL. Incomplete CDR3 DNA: TGCGCCAGCAGCCAAATACCGGGACAGGGGTTGTATGGC. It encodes CASSQIPGQGLYG. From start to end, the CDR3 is CASSQIPGQGLYGYTF.

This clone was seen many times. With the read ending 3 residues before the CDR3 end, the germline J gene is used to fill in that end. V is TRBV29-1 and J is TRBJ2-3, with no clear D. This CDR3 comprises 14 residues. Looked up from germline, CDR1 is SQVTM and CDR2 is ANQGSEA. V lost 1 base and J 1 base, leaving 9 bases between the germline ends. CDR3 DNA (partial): TGCAGCGTTGAAGCGGGTTTTCGCACAGATACG. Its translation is CSVEAGFRTDT. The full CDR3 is CSVEAGFRTDTQYF.

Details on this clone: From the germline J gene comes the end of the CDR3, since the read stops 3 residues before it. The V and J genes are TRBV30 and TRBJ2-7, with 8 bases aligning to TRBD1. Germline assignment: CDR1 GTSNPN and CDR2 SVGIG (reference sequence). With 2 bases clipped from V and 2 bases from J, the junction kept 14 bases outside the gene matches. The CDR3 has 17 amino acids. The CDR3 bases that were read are TGTGCCTGGAGTCCATCCCCCTGGGACAGGCGCACCTACGAG. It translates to CAWSPSPWDRRTYE. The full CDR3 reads CAWSPSPWDRRTYEQYF.

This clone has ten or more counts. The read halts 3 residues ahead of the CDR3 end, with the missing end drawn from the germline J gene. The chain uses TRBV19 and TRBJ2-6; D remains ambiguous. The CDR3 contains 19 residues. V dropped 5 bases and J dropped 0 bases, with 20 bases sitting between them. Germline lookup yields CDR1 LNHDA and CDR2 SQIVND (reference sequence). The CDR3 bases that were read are TGTGCCAGTAGTTCTCGCCCCCGGTCCCCCTACTCTGGGGCCAACGTC. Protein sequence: CASSSRPRSPYSGANV. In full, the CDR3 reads CASSSRPRSPYSGANVLTF.

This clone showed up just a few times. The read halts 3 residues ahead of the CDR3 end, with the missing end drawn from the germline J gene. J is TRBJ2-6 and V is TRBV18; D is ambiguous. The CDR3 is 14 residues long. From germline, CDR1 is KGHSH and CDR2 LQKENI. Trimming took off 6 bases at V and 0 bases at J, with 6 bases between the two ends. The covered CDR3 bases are TGTGCCAGCTCCCGTAGCTCTGGGGCCAACGTC. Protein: CASSRSSGANV. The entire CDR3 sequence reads CASSRSSGANVLTF.

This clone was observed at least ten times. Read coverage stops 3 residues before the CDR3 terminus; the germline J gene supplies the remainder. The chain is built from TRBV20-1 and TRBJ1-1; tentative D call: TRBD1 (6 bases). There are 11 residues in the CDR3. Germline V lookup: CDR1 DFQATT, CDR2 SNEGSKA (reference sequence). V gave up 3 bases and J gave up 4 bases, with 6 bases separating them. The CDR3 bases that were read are TGCAGTGCTAGGGGGGCCACTGAA. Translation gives CSARGATE. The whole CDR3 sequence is CSARGATEAFF.

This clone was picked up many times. This CDR3 is CASSFYPGGEGTEAFF. The covered CDR3 bases are TGTGCCAGCAGCTTCTACCCCGGGGGGGAAGGAACTGAA. The V gene is TRBV7-8, the J gene TRBJ1-1, with D tentatively TRBD1 (5 bases). The read is 3 residues too short to cover the CDR3 end, so that end is filled in from the germline J gene. Per germline, CDR1 SGHVS and CDR2 FQNEAQ. The CDR3 spans 16 residues. V lost 3 bases to trimming and J lost 5 bases, with 19 bases between them.

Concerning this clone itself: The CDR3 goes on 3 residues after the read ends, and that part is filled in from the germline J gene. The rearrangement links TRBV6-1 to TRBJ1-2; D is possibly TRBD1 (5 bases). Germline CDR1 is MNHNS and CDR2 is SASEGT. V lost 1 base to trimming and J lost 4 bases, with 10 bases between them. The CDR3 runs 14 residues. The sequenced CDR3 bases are TGTGCCAGCAGTGAAGGTCAGGGTCGCTATGGC. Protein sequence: CASSEGQGRYG. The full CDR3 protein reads CASSEGQGRYGYTF.

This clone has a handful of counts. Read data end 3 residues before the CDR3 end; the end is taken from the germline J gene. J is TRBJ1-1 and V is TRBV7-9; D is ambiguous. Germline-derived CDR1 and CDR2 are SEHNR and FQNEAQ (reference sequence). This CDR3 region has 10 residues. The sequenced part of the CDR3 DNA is TGTTCCACCAAGCTTACTGAA. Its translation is CSTKLTE. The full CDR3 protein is CSTKLTEAFF.

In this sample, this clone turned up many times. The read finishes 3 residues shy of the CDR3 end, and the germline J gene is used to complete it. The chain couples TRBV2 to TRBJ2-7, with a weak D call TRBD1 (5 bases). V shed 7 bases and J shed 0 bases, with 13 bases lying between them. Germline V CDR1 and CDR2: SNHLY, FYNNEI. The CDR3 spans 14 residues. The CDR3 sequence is CASTLQVSSYEQYF. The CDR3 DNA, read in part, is TGTGCCAGCACGTTACAGGTTAGCTCCTACGAG.

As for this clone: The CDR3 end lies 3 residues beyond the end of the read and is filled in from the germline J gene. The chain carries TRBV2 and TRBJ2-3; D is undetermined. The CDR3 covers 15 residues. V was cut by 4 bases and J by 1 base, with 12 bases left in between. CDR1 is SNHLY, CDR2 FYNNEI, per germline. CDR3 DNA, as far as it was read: TGTGCCAGCAGTGCTGACTTGATCCGCACAGATACG. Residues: CASSADLIRTDT. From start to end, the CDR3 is CASSADLIRTDTQYF. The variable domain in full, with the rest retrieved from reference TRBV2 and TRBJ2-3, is EPEVTQTPSHQVTQMGQEVILRCVPISNHLYFYWYRQILGQKVEFLVSFYNNEISEKSEIFDDQFSVERPDGSNFTLKIRSTKLEDSAMYFCASSADLIRTDTQYFGPGTRLTVL.

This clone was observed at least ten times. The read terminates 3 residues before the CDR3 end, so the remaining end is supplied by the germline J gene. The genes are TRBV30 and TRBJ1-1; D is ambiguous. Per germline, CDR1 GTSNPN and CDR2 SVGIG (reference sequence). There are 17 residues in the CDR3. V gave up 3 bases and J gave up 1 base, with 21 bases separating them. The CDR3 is CAWRNNLLNGPNTEAFF. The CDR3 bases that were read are TGTGCCTGGAGAAACAACCTATTGAATGGGCCGAACACTGAA.

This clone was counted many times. The part of the CDR3 DNA that was read is TGTGCCAGCCCCTCACAGGGGGTCCCTAACACCGGGGAG. This gives the protein CASPSQGVPNTGE. The whole CDR3 is CASPSQGVPNTGELFF. V gene TRBV6-2 or TRBV6-3 combines with J gene TRBJ2-2; 8 nucleotides align to TRBD1. The CDR3 end lies 3 residues beyond the end of the read and is filled in from the germline J gene. The V gene's germline CDR1 is MNHEY and CDR2 SVGEGT. V was pared by 8 bases and J by 2 bases, with 10 bases of the junction left unmatched. CDR3 size: 16 residues.

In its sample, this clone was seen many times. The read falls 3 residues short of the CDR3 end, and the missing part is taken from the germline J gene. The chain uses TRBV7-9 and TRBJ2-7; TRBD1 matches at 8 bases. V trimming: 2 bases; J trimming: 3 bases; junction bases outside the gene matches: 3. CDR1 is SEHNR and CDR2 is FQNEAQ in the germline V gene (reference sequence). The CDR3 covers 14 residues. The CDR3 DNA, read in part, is TGTGCCAGCAGCTTAAGCACAGGGGGCTACGAG. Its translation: CASSLSTGGYE. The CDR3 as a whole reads CASSLSTGGYEQYF. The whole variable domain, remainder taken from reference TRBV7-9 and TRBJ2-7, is DTGVSQNPRHKITKRGQNVTFRCDPISEHNRLYWYRQTLGQGPEFLTYFQNEAQLEKSRLLSDRFSAERPKGSFSTLEIQRTEQGDSAMYLCASSLSTGGYEQYFGPGTRLTVT.

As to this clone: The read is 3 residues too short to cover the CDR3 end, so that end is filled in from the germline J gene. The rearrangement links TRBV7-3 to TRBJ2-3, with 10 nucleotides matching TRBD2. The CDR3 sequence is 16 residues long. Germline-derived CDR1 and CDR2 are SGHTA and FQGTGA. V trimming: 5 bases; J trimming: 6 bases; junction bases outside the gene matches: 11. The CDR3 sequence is CASSLIAGGEEDTQYF. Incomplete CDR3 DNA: TGTGCCAGCAGCCTAATAGCGGGAGGAGAGGAGGATACG.

CDR3 sequence reads: CASSFSGILNEQFF. CDR3 DNA (partial): TGTGCCAGTAGTTTTAGCGGGATCCTCAATGAG. The chain is built from TRBV19 and TRBJ2-1; 8 positions agree with TRBD2. The CDR3 extends 3 residues past the end of the read, so its final part is completed from the germline J gene. In germline, CDR1 is LNHDA, CDR2 SQIVND (reference sequence). The CDR3 length is 14 residues. The J segment lost 6 bases and the V segment lost 5 bases, leaving 6 bases of the junction unmatched.